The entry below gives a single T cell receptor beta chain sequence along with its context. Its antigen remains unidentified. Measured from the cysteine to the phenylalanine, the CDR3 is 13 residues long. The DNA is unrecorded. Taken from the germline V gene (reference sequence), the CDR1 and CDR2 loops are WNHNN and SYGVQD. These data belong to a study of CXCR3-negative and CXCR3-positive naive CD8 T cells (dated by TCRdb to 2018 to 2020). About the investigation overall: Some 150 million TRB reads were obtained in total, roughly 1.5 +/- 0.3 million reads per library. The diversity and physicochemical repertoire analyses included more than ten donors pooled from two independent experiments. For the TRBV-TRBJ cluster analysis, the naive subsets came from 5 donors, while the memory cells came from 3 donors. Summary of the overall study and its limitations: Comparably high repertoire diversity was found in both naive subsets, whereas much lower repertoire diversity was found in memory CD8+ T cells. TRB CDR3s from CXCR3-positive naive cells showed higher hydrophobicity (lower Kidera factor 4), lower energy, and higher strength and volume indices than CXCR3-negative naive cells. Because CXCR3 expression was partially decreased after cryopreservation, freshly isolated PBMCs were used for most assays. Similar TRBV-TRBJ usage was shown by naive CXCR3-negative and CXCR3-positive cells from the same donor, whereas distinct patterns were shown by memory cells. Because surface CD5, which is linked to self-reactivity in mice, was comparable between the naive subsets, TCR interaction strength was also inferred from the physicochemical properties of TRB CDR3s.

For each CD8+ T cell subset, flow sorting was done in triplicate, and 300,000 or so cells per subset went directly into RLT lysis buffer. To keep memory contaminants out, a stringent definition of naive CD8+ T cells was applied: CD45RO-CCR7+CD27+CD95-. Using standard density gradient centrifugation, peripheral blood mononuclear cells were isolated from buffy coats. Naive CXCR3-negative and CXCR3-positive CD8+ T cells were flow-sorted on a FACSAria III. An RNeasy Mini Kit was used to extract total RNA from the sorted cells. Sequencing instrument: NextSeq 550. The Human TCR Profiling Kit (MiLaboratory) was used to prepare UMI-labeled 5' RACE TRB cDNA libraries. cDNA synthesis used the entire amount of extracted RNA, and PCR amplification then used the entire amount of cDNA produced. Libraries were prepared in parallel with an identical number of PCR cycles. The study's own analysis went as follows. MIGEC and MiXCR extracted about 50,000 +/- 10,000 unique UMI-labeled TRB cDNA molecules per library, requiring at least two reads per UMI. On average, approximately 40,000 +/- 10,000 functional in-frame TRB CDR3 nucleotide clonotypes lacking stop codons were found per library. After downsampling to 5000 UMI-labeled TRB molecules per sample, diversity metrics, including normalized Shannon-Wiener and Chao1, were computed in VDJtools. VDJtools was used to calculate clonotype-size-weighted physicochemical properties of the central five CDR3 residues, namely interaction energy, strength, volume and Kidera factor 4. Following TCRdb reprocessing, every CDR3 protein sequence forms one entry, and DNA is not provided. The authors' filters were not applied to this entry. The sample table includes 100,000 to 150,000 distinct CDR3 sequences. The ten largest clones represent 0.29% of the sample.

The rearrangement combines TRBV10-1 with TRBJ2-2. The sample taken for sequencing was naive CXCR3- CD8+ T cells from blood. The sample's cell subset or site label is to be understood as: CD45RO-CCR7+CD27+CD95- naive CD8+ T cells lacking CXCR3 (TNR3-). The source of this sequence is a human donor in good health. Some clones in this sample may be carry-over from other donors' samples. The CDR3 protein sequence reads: CASSERNTGELFF.